This TCR beta chain was captured by sequencing in a study of CD8+ T cells in alopecia areata. Following extraction, RNA underwent reverse transcription to cDNA, which served as the sequencing template. Sequencing was performed with immunoSEQ multiplex PCR; in TCRdb, only in-frame clones are kept and a portion is missing. Among about 37,000 clones listed, approximately 54% were seen once. CDR3 length equals 13 residues. Per the germline V gene, CDR1 is SQVTM and CDR2 is ANQGSEA. V lost 6 bases and J lost 12, with 21 bases in between. About five patients' CD4+ populations were sorted into CD25+CD127- cells. It was from alopecia areata patients that lesional scalp punch biopsies and peripheral blood were collected. This clone was found a few times.

This chain uses TRBV29-1 with TRBJ2-1, with no clear D. The origin of this receptor is a human donor with alopecia areata. Input material: CD4+ Tregs sorted from blood. DNA for the CDR3: TGCAGCGTCGCTCTATCCACTCAAGGCGGGCAGTTCTTC. It is translated as CSVALSTQGGQFF.